This T cell receptor (beta chain) was retrieved from a study of blood T cells in healthy people across ages. Every sample had a minimum of 6.5 million PBMCs isolated. Using a J-beta primer mix together with a sample-barcoded 5' primer, a second PCR was run for about 6 to 12 cycles. TCRdb ran MiXCR on the 5' RACE reads and lists one entry per CDR3 protein. The sample yields some 880,000 distinct CDR3 sequences, about 34% seen once. This clonotype was seen only a few times. Its ends do not fully match the called genes, so a read error is possible. This CDR3 comprises 13 residues. The germline gives CDR1 ENHRY, CDR2 SYGVKD.

The rearrangement joins TRBV10-3 to TRBJ2-2, with D unclear. The material sequenced was blood. The source is a man aged 18 to 30 in good health. CDR3: CAVSSANTGELFF. The CDR3 region has the DNA TGTGCCGTCAGCAGCGCGAACACCGGGGAGCTGTTTTTT.